These 10 T cell receptor beta chains share one sample of origin, sequenced in a study of OX40 agonist ivuxolimab in advanced cancers. This table comes from immunoSEQ multiplex PCR, and its TCRdb copy is limited to in-frame clones, with some not included. The table includes roughly 75,000 clones, 80% to 90% detected once. Sample: CD4+ or CD8+ T cells sorted from blood, taken in a trial of the OX40 agonist ivuxolimab. Source of these receptors: an adult with an advanced solid tumor such as melanoma, head and neck, liver or kidney cancer.

V usage is TRBV29-1 and J usage is TRBJ1-1; perhaps TRBD1 as D (5 bases). This CDR3 comprises 14 residues. Per germline, CDR1 SQVTM and CDR2 ANQGSEA. The germline V and J ends were trimmed by 7 bases and 5 bases, with 20 bases remaining between them. The CDR3 DNA reads TGCAGCGACTGGGGGTTATTGGGGGAGACTGAAGCTTTCTTT. Translation gives CSDWGLLGETEAFF.

This clone was counted a single time. The CDR3 here is CASSQDPGGKYNEQFF. The CDR3, as DNA: TGCGCCAGCAGCCAAGATCCAGGCGGGAAGTACAATGAGCAGTTCTTC. The chain combines TRBV4-1 with TRBJ2-1; D is perhaps TRBD2 (6 bases). The CDR3 length is 16 residues. V lost 0 bases to trimming and J lost 4 bases, with 13 bases between them. Germline CDR1 reads MGHRA; CDR2 reads YSYEKL.

J is TRBJ2-3 and V is TRBV6-5, with 7 positions matching TRBD1. The CDR3 contains 13 residues. Germline CDR1 is MNHEY and CDR2 is SVGAGI. J gave up 7 bases and V 6 bases, and 7 bases lay outside the gene matches. The CDR3 nucleotides read TGTGCCAGCAGGACAGGGACCGAACATACGCAGTATTTT. Protein sequence: CASRTGTEHTQYF.

This rearrangement joins TRBV9 to TRBJ2-1; 9 positions match TRBD2. This CDR3 region has 15 residues. Germline V gives CDR1 SGDLS, CDR2 YYNGEE. With 1 base clipped from V and 9 bases from J, the junction kept 8 bases outside the gene matches. The CDR3 reads CASSVQASGDSEQFF. The CDR3 DNA is TGTGCCAGCAGCGTACAGGCTAGCGGGGATAGTGAGCAGTTCTTC.

The J gene is TRBJ1-1, the V gene TRBV2; 8 bases are a match to TRBD1. The CDR3 runs 12 residues. CDR1 is SNHLY and CDR2 is FYNNEI in the germline V gene. The V and J ends lost 7 bases and 7 bases, in that order; junction bases with no gene match: 5. The CDR3 DNA is TGTGCCAGCAAGGACAGGGTGGGTGAAGCTTTCTTT. It is translated as CASKDRVGEAFF.

The chain couples TRBV6-1 to TRBJ2-7, with D perhaps matching TRBD1 or TRBD2 (6 bases each). V lost 5 bases to trimming and J lost 2 bases, with 16 bases between them. Germline CDR1 MNHNS, CDR2 SASEGT. The CDR3 runs 15 residues. CDR3 sequence: CASSTEGGRAYEQYF. The CDR3 DNA sequence: TGTGCCAGCAGTACGGAAGGGGGGAGAGCCTACGAGCAGTACTTC.

V usage is TRBV2 and J usage is TRBJ1-2; D is possibly TRBD1 (6 bases). Germline V gene data show CDR1 as SNHLY and CDR2 as FYNNEI. The CDR3 loop spans 13 amino acids. Trimming stripped 5 bases from V and 3 bases from J, with 10 bases between. As DNA, the CDR3 is TGTGCCAGCAGTTCAACAGGGTACTATGGCTACACCTTC. It yields the protein CASSSTGYYGYTF. Supplemented by reference TRBV2 and TRBJ1-2, the full variable domain reads EPEVTQTPSHQVTQMGQEVILRCVPISNHLYFYWYRQILGQKVEFLVSFYNNEISEKSEIFDDQFSVERPDGSNFTLKIRSTKLEDSAMYFCASSSTGYYGYTFGSGTRLTVV.

This chain links TRBV28 with TRBJ2-5, with D perhaps TRBD2 (6 bases). The CDR3 covers 12 residues. Per the germline V gene, CDR1 is MDHEN and CDR2 is SYDVKM. The V end lost 4 bases, the J end lost 4 bases, and 7 bases lay between the germline ends. The DNA for the CDR3 is TGTGCCAGCAGTTGGGGAGGAGAGACCCAGTACTTC. This sequence encodes CASSWGGETQYF.

The rearrangement links TRBV2 to TRBJ2-5; D possibly corresponds to TRBD1 (6 bases). The germline V gene encodes CDR1 SNHLY and CDR2 FYNNEI. V was cut by 6 bases and J by 9 bases, with 11 bases left in between. This CDR3 is 11 amino acids long. This CDR3 reads CASRGGVAQYF. DNA of the CDR3: TGTGCCAGCAGAGGGGGTGTGGCCCAGTACTTC.

The count of this clone is one. J is TRBJ1-2 and V is TRBV7-9; TRBD1 is a possible D gene (5 bases). The CDR3 length is 15 residues. The V and J ends lost 1 base and 0 bases respectively, with 9 bases between them. CDR1 and CDR2 (germline): SEHNR, FQNEAQ (reference sequence). The CDR3 sequence is CASSLDQGANYGYTF. The CDR3 coding sequence is TGTGCCAGCAGCTTAGATCAGGGAGCTAACTATGGCTACACCTTC.